A single sample is the source of the 3 T cell receptor beta chains below, sequenced in a study of shared clonotypes between healthy human individuals. Measured with immunoSEQ multiplex PCR; TCRdb has only the in-frame clones, and not every one. The table has approximately 2,200,000 clones, 85% to 95% seen once; the top ten hold approximately 1.7%. The naive CD8 subset, CD45RO-negative cells positively selected for CCR7, excluded terminally differentiated effector memory CD45RA+ cells. The sequenced sample consisted of naive CD8+ T cells from PBMCs. The receptor source for this set is a man between 18 and 35 years old in good health. Some clones in this sample may be carry-over from other donors' samples.

Details on this clone: The junction does not match germline at one end; this may be a read error. The chain carries TRBV14 and TRBJ2-3; 14 bases fit TRBD2. The CDR3 runs 14 residues. CDR1 is SGHDN, CDR2 FVKESK, per germline. Written as DNA, the CDR3 is TGTGCCAGCAGCCAAGGAGGAGGACTAGCGGGAGGAAGTTTT. Translation gives CASSQGGGLAGGSF.

The V gene is TRBV4-3, the J gene TRBJ2-2; 15 positions agree with TRBD2. V was clipped by 2 bases and J by 6 bases; unmatched bases: 7. The CDR3 is 18 residues long. CDR1 and CDR2 (germline): LGHNA, YSLEER. The CDR3 coding sequence is TGCGCCAGCAGCCAATTAGGACTAGCGGGAGGGAGGCCCGGGGAGCTGTTTTTT. Its translation is CASSQLGLAGGRPGELFF.

The V and J genes are TRBV7-9 and TRBJ2-3, with TRBD2 as a possible D gene (7 bases). Germline-derived CDR1 and CDR2 are SEHNR and FQNEAQ (reference sequence). The CDR3 covers 15 residues. V lost 1 base to trimming and J lost 4 bases, with 12 bases between them. The CDR3 spells CASSLGGGGADTQYF. The CDR3 DNA follows: TGTGCCAGCAGCTTAGGAGGGGGAGGGGCAGATACGCAGTATTTT. Complete variable domain (other parts from reference TRBV7-9 and TRBJ2-3): DTGVSQNPRHKITKRGQNVTFRCDPISEHNRLYWYRQTLGQGPEFLTYFQNEAQLEKSRLLSDRFSAERPKGSFSTLEIQRTEQGDSAMYLCASSLGGGGADTQYFGPGTRLTVL.